These 10 T cell receptor beta chains were all obtained from the same sample, sequenced in a study of regulatory T cells in long-lasting Graves disease. Through Arm-PCR of CDR3 regions and iRepertoire HTBI primers, TCR beta libraries were built. From the multiplex PCR reads, TCRdb called clonotypes with MiXCR, one entry per CDR3 protein. The sample has around 400,000 distinct CDR3 sequences; less than 20% are singletons. The time point denotes: newly diagnosed GD, antithyroid drugs for less than 3 months. PBMC-derived RNA was used for the TCR library. The specimen was peripheral blood mononuclear cells (PBMCs), collected at new diagnosis, from a patient treated with antithyroid drugs. The receptor set was obtained from a female donor with Graves disease.

In this sample, this clonotype turned up many times. The genes are TRBV2 and TRBJ2-6; D is unresolved. Germline V gene lookup returns CDR1 SNHLY and CDR2 FYNNEI. The V end lost 0 bases, the J end lost 2 bases, and 14 bases lay between the germline ends. This CDR3 has 18 residues. The CDR3 protein is CASSEAPSELAGANVLTF. In DNA form, the CDR3 reads TGTGCCAGCAGTGAAGCCCCTTCAGAATTAGCTGGGGCCAACGTCCTGACTTTC.

This clonotype was seen ten or more times. CDR3 loop: CATSDLIGTGVNEQFF. Written as DNA, the CDR3 is TGTGCCACCAGTGATTTGATAGGGACAGGTGTCAATGAGCAGTTCTTC. This chain connects TRBV24-1 to TRBJ2-1; 8 bases are shared with TRBD1. The V and J ends lost 0 bases and 6 bases, in that order; junction bases with no gene match: 6. The germline V gene encodes CDR1 KGHDR and CDR2 SFDVKD. The CDR3 runs 16 residues.

This clonotype showed up many times. The chain recombines TRBV6-1 with TRBJ2-1; D unresolved. This CDR3 comprises 14 residues. V was cut by 6 bases and J by 5 bases, with 14 bases left in between. CDR1 and CDR2 (germline): MNHNS, SASEGT. In DNA form, the CDR3 reads TGTGCCAGCAGGTCCGGGCCTCGGAACAATGAGCAGTTCTTC. It yields the protein CASRSGPRNNEQFF.

The chain links TRBV12-3 or TRBV12-4 to TRBJ2-2; 10 nucleotides match TRBD2. The CDR3 runs to 16 residues. The junction had 6 bases not matched to a gene; V was cut back by 5 bases and J by 3 bases. In DNA, the CDR3 is TGTGCCAGCAGTCCCCTCGGGACTAGCGACACCGGGGAGCTGTTTTTT. Protein product: CASSPLGTSDTGELFF.

In its sample, this clonotype was seen many times. The V and J genes are TRBV10-3 and TRBJ2-1, with a possible D match to TRBD1 (6 bases). V lost 3 bases and J 6 bases, leaving 15 bases between the germline ends. Germline values: CDR1 ENHRY, CDR2 SYGVKD. The CDR3 has 15 residues. For the CDR3, the DNA is TGTGCCATCAGTGACGTGGCAGGGGATAGCAATGAGCAGTTCTTC. Translating it yields CAISDVAGDSNEQFF.

Ten or more counts support this clonotype. One end of the junction fails to match germline, which may point to a read error. The rearrangement uses TRBV12-3 or TRBV12-4 and TRBJ1-1; D gene uncertain. The length of the CDR3 is 13 residues. The CDR3 nucleotides are TGTGCCACCAGTAGGACGGCGAACACTGAAGCTTTCTTT. Its protein is CATSRTANTEAFF.

V is TRBV5-6 and J is TRBJ2-3, with a tentative D call TRBD1 (5 bases). Germline-derived CDR1 and CDR2 are SGHDT and YYEEEE. Trimming took off 1 base at V and 9 bases at J, with 6 bases between the two ends. The CDR3 has 11 residues. CDR3 loop: CASSLQGTQYF. The CDR3 nucleotides read TGTGCCAGCAGCTTGCAGGGAACGCAGTATTTT.

This clonotype has a count of ten or more. This sequence joins TRBV5-1 and TRBJ2-7; 8 bases fit TRBD1. The CDR3 length is 16 residues. Germline V gene lookup returns CDR1 SGHRS and CDR2 YFSETQ. The J segment lost 1 base and the V segment lost 4 bases, leaving 10 bases of the junction unmatched. The CDR3 protein is CASSPGQGLTSYEQYF. The DNA for the CDR3 is TGCGCCAGCAGCCCCGGACAGGGATTGACTTCCTACGAGCAGTACTTC.

This clonotype has at least ten counts. The rearrangement links TRBV28 to TRBJ1-5; no reliable D call. The CDR3 loop spans 11 amino acids. Germline V gene sequence: CDR1 MDHEN, CDR2 SYDVKM. V was shortened by 5 bases and J by 9 bases, with 8 bases between the two germline ends. The CDR3 spells CASSTRGPQHF. The CDR3 DNA reads as TGTGCCAGCAGTACACGGGGGCCCCAGCATTTT.

This clonotype was counted ten times or more. The genes are TRBV18 and TRBJ1-6; D is unresolved. Trimming took 5 bases from V and 7 from J, leaving 6 bases between them. CDR1 is KGHSH, CDR2 LQKENI, per germline. The CDR3 loop spans 12 amino acids. The CDR3 DNA sequence: TGTGCCAGCTCAGTTCTGAATTCACCCCTCCACTTT. Translating it yields CASSVLNSPLHF. The complete variable domain, with remaining parts taken from reference TRBV18 and TRBJ1-6, reads NAGVMQNPRHLVRRRGQEARLRCSPMKGHSHVYWYRQLPEEGLKFMVYLQKENIIDESGMPKERFSAEFPKEGPSILRIQQVVRGDSAAYFCASSVLNSPLHFGNGTRLTVT.